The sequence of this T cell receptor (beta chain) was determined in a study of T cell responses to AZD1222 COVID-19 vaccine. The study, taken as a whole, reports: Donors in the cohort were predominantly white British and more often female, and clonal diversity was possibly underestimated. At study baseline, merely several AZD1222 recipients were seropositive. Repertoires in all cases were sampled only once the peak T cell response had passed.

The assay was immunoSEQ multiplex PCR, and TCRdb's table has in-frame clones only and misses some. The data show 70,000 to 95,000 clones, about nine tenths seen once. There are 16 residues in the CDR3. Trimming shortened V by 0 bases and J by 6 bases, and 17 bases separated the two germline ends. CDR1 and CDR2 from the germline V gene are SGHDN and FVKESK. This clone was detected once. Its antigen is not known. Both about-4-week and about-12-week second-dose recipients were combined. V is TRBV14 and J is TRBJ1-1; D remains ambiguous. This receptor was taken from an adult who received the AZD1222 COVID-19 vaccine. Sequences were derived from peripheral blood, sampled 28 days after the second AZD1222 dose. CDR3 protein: CASSQESDYFRPEAFF. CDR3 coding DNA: TGTGCCAGCAGCCAAGAATCAGACTATTTTCGTCCTGAAGCTTTCTTT. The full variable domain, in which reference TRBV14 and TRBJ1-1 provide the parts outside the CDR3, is EAGVTQFPSHSVIEKGQTVTLRCDPISGHDNLYWYRRVMGKEIKFLLHFVKESKQDESGMPNNRFLAERTGGTYSTLKVQPAELEDSGVYFCASSQESDYFRPEAFFGQGTRLTVV.